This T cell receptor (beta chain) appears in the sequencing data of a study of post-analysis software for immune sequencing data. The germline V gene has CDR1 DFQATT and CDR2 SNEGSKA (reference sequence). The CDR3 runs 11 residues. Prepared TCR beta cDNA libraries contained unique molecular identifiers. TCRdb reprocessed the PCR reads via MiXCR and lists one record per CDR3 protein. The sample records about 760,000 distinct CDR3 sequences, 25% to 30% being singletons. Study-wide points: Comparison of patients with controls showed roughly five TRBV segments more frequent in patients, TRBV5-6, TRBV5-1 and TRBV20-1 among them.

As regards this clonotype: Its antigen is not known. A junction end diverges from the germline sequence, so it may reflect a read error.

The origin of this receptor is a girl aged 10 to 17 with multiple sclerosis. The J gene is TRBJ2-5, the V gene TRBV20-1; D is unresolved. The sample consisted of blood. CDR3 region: CRARKIHEQYF. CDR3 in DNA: TGCAGGGCTAGAAAGATTCATGAGCAGTACTTC.